The text below deals with one TCR beta chain. Its target is unknown. The sample is drawn from a study of a mutant IDH1 vaccine in newly diagnosed glioma. Turning to the study itself: Vaccination began 4-6 weeks post radiotherapy alone, or with temozolomide cycles.

Time point described: week 35, safety follow-up. A 20-mer mutant IDH1 peptide at 300 ug was injected subcutaneously with topical imiquimod. Sequencing used immunoSEQ multiplex PCR; TCRdb keeps in-frame clones, though not all of them. The table includes about 41,000 clones, around 89% detected once. Germline values: CDR1 SGHAT, CDR2 FQNNGV. The CDR3 length is 12 residues. With 3 bases removed from V and 10 bases from J, the gap between germline ends came to 10 bases. This receptor was taken from a man aged 40-50 years with glioma. Sequencing was performed on PBMCs, taken from a glioma patient whose treatment included an IDH1 peptide vaccine. The genes are TRBV11-2 and TRBJ2-1, with a tentative D call TRBD2 (6 bases). The CDR3 sequence: CASSFGRGEQFF. DNA for the CDR3: TGTGCCAGCAGCTTTGGGCGGGGCGAGCAGTTCTTC.